These 5 T cell receptor beta chains were all obtained from the same sample, sequenced in a study of monozygotic twins with inflammatory bowel disease. TCRdb reprocessed the 5' RACE reads and stores each CDR3 protein as one record, lacking DNA. The data include more than 100,000 distinct CDR3 sequences; the top ten clones carry around 1.9%. Material: blood. The receptors derive from a human donor with ulcerative colitis or Crohn's disease, or a healthy co-twin of an affected twin (not recorded which).

The rearrangement uses TRBV6-5 and TRBJ2-3; TCRdb's assignment of TRBD2 cannot be checked, as there is no DNA. Germline V gene lookup returns CDR1 MNHEY and CDR2 SVGAGI. CDR3 length: 16 residues. This CDR3 is CASSYTGLAGADTQYF.

The rearrangement uses TRBV6-4 and TRBJ2-1; the TCRdb D gene call, TRBD2, has no DNA to confirm it. This CDR3 spans 15 amino acids. Germline assignment: CDR1 MRHNA and CDR2 SNTAGT. CDR3 amino acids: CASSVGLAEYNEQFF.

The chain combines TRBV7-2 with TRBJ2-2; TCRdb returns TRBD1, unconfirmable since there is no DNA. The CDR3 is 14 amino acids. Germline CDR1 and CDR2: SGHTA and FQGNSA. The CDR3 loop is CASRGGQNTGELFF.

The chain carries TRBV18 and TRBJ1-2; TCRdb outputs TRBD1, but without DNA this stays unchecked. This CDR3 comprises 14 residues. Germline assignment: CDR1 KGHSH and CDR2 LQKENI. The CDR3 is CASSQGAFDYGYTF.

The chain joins TRBV7-2 to TRBJ1-2; TCRdb gives TRBD1 as the D gene, but with no DNA this cannot be confirmed. Germline CDR1 and CDR2: SGHTA and FQGNSA. The CDR3 extends over 13 amino acids. The CDR3 loop is CASGFSGFDGYTF.